This T cell receptor (beta chain) was recovered during a study of blood T cell repertoires in COVID-19 (dated by TCRdb to about 2020). In terms of the full investigation: Samples covering the acute and convalescent phases of COVID-19 were provided by collaborators in the United States, Italy and Spain. The material from the prospective study consisted of cDNA or gDNA derived from T cells, B-cell-depleted T cells, or PBMCs. The dataset comprised deeply sampled blood TCRbeta repertoires from subjects exposed to, actively infected with, or recovered from COVID-19. A freely available public database, intended as a resource for researchers studying the immune response to SARS-CoV-2, is where the repertoires were released. The samples were drawn from the first 160 participants of the ongoing ImmuneRACE study and from 1,254 subjects provided by 6 global collaborators. Nearly every sample came with metadata listing a de-identified subject ID, COVID-19 status, age in years and sex. HLA class I and class II types, where available, came from metadata supplied by the sample provider rather than from assay-based typing. What the work shows at the level of the full study, not this receptor alone: How much clinical and demographic metadata was included differed by source and by participant, and the metadata was provided uncurated.

Worth noting for this clone: Its binding antigen is unknown. Base qualities are not recorded, but no much larger clone differs from it by a single base.

Clipping removes 5 bases from V and 0 bases from J, with 10 as the unmatched junction base count. From the germline V gene (reference sequence), CDR1 is SEHNR and CDR2 is FQNEAQ. From the cysteine through the phenylalanine, the CDR3 covers 16 amino acids. Only the CDR3 DNA stays, 48 bases, in frame from base 1. Collaborating institutions collected whole blood in K2EDTA tubes following their own protocols. For TCRbeta analysis, collaborators shipped samples in one of three forms: frozen whole blood, isolated PBMCs, or DNA extracted from either of those sample types. The immunoSEQ Assay, a bias-controlled multiplex PCR, was used to amplify TCRbeta CDR3 regions from genomic DNA. Per the source publication's procedure: The number of nucleated cells in each sample was estimated from the amplification of reference gene primers within the assay. To quantify the absolute abundance of each unique TCRbeta CDR3 rearrangement, sequence reads were collapsed and filtered. For each sample, productive Simpson clonality was calculated by taking the square root of Simpson's diversity index across productive rearrangements. In TCRdb, the immuneACCESS table is reduced to in-frame sequences with V and J assigned. These tables do not hold every clone; where another copy was compared, an unresolved V gene accounts for under half, and the others remain unexplained. V and J calls and clone size are copied from that table; D and trimming were computed from the DNA. The sample contains 150,000 to 200,000 clones, roughly nine tenths of them found a single time. The ten largest clonotypes hold 0.99% of the sample.

Sequenced input: peripheral blood. Here the chain combines TRBV7-9 and TRBJ2-7, and 7 bases in between align with TRBD2. The TCR was taken from a man aged 18 to 30 with acute or convalescent COVID-19. At the DNA level, the sequence is TGTGCCAGCAGCGTAGAGACGGGACTAACCTCCTACGAGCAGTACTTC. It is translated as CASSVETGLTSYEQYF.